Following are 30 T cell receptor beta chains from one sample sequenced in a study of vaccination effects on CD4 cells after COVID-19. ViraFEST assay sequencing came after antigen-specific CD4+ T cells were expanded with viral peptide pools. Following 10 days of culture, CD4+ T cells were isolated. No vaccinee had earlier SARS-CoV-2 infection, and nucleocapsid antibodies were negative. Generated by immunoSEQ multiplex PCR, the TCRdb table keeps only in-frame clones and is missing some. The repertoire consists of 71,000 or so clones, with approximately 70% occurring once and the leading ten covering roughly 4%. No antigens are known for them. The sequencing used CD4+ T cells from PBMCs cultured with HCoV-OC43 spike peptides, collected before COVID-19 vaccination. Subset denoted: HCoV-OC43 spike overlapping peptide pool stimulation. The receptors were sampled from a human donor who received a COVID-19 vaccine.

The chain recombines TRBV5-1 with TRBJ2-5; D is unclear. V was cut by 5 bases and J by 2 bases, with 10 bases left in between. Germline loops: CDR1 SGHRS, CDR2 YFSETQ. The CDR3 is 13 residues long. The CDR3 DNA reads TGCGCCAGCAGATCCCTAGGACAAGAGACCCAGTACTTC. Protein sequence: CASRSLGQETQYF. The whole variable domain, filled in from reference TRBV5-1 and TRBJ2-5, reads KAGVTQTPRYLIKTRGQQVTLSCSPISGHRSVSWYQQTPGQGLQFLFEYFSETQRNKGNFPGRFSGRQFSNSRSEMNVSTLELGDSALYLCASRSLGQETQYFGPGTRLLVL.

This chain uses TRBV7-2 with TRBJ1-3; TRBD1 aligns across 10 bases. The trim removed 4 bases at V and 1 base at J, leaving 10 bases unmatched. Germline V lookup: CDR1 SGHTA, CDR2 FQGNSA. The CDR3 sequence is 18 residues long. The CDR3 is CASSSPRTGGRSGNTIYF. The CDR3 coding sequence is TGTGCCAGCAGCTCACCAAGGACAGGGGGTAGATCTGGAAACACCATATATTTT.

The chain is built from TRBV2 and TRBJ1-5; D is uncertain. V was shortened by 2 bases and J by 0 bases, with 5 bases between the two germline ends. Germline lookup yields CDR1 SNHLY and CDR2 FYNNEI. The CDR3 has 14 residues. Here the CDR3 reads CASSETTSNQPQHF. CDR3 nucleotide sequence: TGTGCCAGCAGTGAAACAACTAGCAATCAGCCCCAGCATTTT.

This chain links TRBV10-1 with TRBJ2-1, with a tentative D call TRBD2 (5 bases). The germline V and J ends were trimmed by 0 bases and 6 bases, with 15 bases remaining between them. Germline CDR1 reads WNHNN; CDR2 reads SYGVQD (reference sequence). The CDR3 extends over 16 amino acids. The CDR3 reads CASSESGARIFNEQFF. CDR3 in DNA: TGCGCCAGCAGTGAGTCGGGAGCTAGGATCTTCAATGAGCAGTTCTTC.

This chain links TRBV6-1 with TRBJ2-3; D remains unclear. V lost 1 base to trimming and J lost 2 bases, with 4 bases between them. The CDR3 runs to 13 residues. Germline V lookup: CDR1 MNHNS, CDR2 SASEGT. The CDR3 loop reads CASSEGSTDTQYF. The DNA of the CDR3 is TGTGCCAGCAGTGAAGGGTCCACAGATACGCAGTATTTT.

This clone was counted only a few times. In DNA, the CDR3 is TGTGCCAGCTCACCACCTGGTAAGGCGTCTTTGAACACTGAAGCTTTCTTT. Its protein is CASSPPGKASLNTEAFF. This rearrangement joins TRBV18 to TRBJ1-1; D gene unclear. The CDR3 contains 17 residues. Germline V gene lookup returns CDR1 KGHSH and CDR2 LQKENI. The V and J ends lost 0 bases and 0 bases respectively, with 14 bases between them.

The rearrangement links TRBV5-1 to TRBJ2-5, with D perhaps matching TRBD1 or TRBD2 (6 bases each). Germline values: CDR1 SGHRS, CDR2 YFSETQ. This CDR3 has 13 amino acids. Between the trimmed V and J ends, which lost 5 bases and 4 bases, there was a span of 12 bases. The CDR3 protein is CASRAGGPETQYF. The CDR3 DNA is TGCGCCAGCAGGGCCGGGGGCCCAGAGACCCAGTACTTC.

In DNA, the CDR3 is TGTGCCAGCAGCTTAGCGGGGACAGGGGCGCGTTATTCACCCCTCCACTTT. Translation: CASSLAGTGARYSPLHF. This chain links TRBV7-9 with TRBJ1-6; 10 bases are shared with TRBD1. The junction had 7 bases not matched to a gene; V was cut back by 0 bases and J by 8 bases. This CDR3 contains 17 residues. Germline V lookup: CDR1 SEHNR, CDR2 FQNEAQ (reference sequence).

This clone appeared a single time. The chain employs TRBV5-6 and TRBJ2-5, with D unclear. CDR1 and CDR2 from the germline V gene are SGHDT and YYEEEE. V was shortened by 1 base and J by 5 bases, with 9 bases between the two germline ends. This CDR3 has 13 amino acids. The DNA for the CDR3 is TGTGCCAGCAGCTTGTTGGCCGGGGAGACCCAGTACTTC. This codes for CASSLLAGETQYF.

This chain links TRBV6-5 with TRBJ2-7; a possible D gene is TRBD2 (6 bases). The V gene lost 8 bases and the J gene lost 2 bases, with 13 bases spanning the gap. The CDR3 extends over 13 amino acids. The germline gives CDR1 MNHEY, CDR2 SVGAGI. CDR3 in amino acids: CASLEGSTYEQYV. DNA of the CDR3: TGTGCCAGCTTGGAGGGATCCACCTACGAGCAGTACGTC.

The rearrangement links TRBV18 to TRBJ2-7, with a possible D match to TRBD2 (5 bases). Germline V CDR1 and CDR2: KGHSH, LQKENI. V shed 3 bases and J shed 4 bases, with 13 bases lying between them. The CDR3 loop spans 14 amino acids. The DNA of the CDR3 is TGTGCCAGCTCACCGTCCCCGGAGGAATACGAGCAGTACGTC. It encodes CASSPSPEEYEQYV.

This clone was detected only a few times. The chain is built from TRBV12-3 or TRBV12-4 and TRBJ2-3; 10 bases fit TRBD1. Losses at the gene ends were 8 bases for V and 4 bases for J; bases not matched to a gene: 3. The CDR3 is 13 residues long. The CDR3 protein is CASGDRGSDTQYF. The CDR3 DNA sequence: TGTGCCAGCGGGGACAGGGGCTCAGATACGCAGTATTTT.

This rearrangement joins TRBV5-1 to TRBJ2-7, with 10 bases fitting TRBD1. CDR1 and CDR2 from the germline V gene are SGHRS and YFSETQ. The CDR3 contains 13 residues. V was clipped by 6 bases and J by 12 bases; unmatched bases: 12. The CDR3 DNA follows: TGCGCCAGCACGGGGACAGGGGCACGGTGGAGGTACGTC. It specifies CASTGTGARWRYV.

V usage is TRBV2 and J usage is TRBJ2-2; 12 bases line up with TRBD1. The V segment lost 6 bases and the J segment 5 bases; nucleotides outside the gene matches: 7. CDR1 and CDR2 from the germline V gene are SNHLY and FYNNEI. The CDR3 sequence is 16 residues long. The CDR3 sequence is CASRGTGGAITGELFF. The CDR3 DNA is TGTGCCAGCAGGGGGACAGGGGGCGCGATTACCGGGGAGCTGTTTTTT. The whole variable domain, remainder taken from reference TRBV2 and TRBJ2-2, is EPEVTQTPSHQVTQMGQEVILRCVPISNHLYFYWYRQILGQKVEFLVSFYNNEISEKSEIFDDQFSVERPDGSNFTLKIRSTKLEDSAMYFCASRGTGGAITGELFFGEGSRLTVL.

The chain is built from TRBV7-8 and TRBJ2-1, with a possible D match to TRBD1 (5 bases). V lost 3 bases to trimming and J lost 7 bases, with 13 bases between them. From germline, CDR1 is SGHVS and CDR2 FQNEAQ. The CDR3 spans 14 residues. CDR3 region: CASSLFQGRNEQFF. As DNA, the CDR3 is TGTGCCAGCAGCTTGTTCCAGGGAAGGAATGAGCAGTTCTTC.

In DNA, the CDR3 is TGTGCCAGCAGTGACCGGGCAGGGGGAGATCAGCCCCAGCATTTT. Amino acid sequence: CASSDRAGGDQPQHF. This rearrangement joins TRBV6-4 to TRBJ1-5; 7 bases match TRBD1. This CDR3 has 15 amino acids. The V segment lost 2 bases and the J segment 5 bases; nucleotides outside the gene matches: 6. Germline CDR1 reads MRHNA; CDR2 reads SNTAGT.

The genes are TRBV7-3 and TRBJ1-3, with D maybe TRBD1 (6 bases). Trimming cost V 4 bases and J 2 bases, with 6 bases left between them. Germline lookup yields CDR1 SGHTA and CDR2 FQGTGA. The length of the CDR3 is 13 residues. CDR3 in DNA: TGTGCCAGCAGCTGGACAGCTGGAAACACCATATATTTT. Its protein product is CASSWTAGNTIYF.

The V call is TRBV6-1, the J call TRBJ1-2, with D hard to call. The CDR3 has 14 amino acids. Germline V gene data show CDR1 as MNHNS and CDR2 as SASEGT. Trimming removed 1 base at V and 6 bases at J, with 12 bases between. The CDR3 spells CASSEGALIHGYTF. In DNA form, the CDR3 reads TGTGCCAGCAGTGAAGGGGCTCTTATCCATGGCTACACCTTC.

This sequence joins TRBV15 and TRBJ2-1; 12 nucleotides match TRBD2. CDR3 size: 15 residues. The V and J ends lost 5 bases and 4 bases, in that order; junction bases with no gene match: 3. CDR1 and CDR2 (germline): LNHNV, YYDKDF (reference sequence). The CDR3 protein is CATSASGGGYNEQFF. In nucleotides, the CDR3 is TGTGCCACCAGCGCTAGCGGGGGGGGGTACAATGAGCAGTTCTTC. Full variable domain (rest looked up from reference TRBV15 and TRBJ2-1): DAMVIQNPRYQVTQFGKPVTLSCSQTLNHNVMYWYQQKSSQAPKLLFHYYDKDFNNEADTPDNFQSRRPNTSFCFLDIRSPGLGDTAMYLCATSASGGGYNEQFFGPGTRLTVL.

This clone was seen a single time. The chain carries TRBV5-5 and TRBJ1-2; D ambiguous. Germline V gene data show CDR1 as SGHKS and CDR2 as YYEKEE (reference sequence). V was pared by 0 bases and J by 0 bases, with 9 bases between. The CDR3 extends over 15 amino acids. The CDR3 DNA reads TGTGCCAGCAGCTTGGAAGGAGCTACTAACTATGGCTACACCTTC. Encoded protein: CASSLEGATNYGYTF. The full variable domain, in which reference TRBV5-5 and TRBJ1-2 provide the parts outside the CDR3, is DAGVTQSPTHLIKTRGQQVTLRCSPISGHKSVSWYQQVLGQGPQFIFQYYEKEERGRGNFPDRFSARQFPNYSSELNVNALLLGDSALYLCASSLEGATNYGYTFGSGTRLTVV.

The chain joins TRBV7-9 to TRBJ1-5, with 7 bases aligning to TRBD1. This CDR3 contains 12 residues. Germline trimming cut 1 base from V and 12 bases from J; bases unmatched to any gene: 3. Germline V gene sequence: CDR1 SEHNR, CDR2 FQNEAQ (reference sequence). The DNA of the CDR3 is TGTGCCAGCAGCTTAGGCGACAGGGACCAGCATTTT. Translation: CASSLGDRDQHF.

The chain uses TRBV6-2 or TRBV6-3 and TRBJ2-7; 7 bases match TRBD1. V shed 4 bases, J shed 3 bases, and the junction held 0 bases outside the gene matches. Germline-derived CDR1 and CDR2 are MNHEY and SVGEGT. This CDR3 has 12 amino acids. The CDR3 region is CASSWTGYEQYV. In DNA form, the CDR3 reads TGTGCCAGCAGTTGGACAGGCTACGAGCAGTACGTC.

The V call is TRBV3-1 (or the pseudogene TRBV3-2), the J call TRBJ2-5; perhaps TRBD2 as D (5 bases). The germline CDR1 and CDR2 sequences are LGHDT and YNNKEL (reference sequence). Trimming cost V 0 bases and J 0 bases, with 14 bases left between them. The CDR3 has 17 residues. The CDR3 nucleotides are TGTGCCAGCAGCCAAGATGGGTTAGGGAGAAACCAAGAGACCCAGTACTTC. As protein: CASSQDGLGRNQETQYF.

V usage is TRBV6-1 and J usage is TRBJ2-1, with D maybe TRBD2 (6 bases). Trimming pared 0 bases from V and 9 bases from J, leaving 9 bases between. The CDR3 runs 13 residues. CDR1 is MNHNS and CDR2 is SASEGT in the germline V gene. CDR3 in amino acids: CASSEARGGEQFF. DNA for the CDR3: TGTGCCAGCAGTGAAGCGAGGGGAGGTGAGCAGTTCTTC.

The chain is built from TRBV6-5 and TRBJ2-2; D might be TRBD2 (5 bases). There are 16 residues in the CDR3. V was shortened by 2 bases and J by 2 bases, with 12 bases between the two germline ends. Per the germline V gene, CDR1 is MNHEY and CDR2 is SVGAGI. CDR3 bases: TGTGCCAGCAGTTACCGGACGGGATCTAACACCGGGGAGCTGTTTTTT. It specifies CASSYRTGSNTGELFF.

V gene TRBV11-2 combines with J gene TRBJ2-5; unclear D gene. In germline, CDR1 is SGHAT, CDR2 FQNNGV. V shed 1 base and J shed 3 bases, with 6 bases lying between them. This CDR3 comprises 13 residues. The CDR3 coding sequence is TGTGCCAGCAGCTTAGTGCAGAAAGAGACCCAGTACTTC. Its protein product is CASSLVQKETQYF.

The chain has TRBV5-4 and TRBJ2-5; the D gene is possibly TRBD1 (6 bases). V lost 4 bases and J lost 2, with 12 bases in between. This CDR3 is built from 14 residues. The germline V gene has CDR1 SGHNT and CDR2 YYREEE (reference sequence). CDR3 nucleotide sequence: TGTGCCAGCAGCCTGGGGGACATACAAGAGACCCAGTACTTC. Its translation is CASSLGDIQETQYF.

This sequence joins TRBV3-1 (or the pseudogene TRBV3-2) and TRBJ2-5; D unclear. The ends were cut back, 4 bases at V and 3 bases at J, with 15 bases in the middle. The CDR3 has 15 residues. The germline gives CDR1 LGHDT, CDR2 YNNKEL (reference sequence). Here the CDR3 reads CASSLNYRAEETQYF. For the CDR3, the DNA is TGTGCCAGCAGCCTAAACTACCGGGCCGAAGAGACCCAGTACTTC.

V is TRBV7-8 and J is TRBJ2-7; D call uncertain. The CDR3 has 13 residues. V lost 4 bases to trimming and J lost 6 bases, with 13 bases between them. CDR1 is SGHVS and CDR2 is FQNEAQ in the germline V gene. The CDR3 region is CASSSSPSGEQYV. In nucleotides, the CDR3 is TGTGCCAGCAGCTCCTCTCCATCGGGCGAGCAGTACGTC.

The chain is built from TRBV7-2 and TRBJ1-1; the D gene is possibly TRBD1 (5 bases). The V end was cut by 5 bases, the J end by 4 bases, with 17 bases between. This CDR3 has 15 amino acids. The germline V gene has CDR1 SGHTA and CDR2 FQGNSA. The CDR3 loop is CASSPSGGSSTEAFF. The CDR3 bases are TGTGCCAGCAGCCCCTCGGGGGGGAGTTCCACTGAAGCTTTCTTT.